One and the same sample provided the 3 T cell receptor beta chains below, sequenced in a study of blood T cell repertoires in COVID-19 (dated by TCRdb to 2019 to 2021). The method behind the library was the immunoSEQ multiplex PCR assay. TCRdb carries this immuneACCESS record with in-frame sequences only. Its versions omit some clonotypes, under half of them owing to an unresolved V gene in the studies checked, with the rest unexplained. The sample has 150,000 to 200,000 clones on record, around 86% of them singletons. The top ten clones comprise 7% to 10% of the sample. Material: peripheral blood. Receptors were obtained from a middle-aged man with active or convalescent COVID-19.

This chain links TRBV6-5 with TRBJ2-3, with D tentatively TRBD1 (7 bases). CDR1 MNHEY and CDR2 SVGAGI come from the germline V gene. Trimming took off 8 bases at V and 9 bases at J, with 18 bases between the two ends. The CDR3 totals 13 residues. The CDR3 loop is CASARLGGGTQYF. CDR3 coding DNA: TGTGCCAGCGCACGACTAGGGGGCGGAACGCAGTATTTT.

The chain has TRBV5-6 and TRBJ2-5; TRBD2 aligns across 12 bases. Germline CDR1 and CDR2: SGHDT and YYEEEE. V lost 3 bases and J lost 3; bases outside the gene matches: 6. This CDR3 has 16 residues. CDR3 amino acids: CASSSLASGGEETQYF. The CDR3 DNA sequence: TGTGCCAGCAGCTCCCTGGCTAGCGGGGGGGAAGAGACCCAGTACTTC.

This chain uses TRBV20-1 with TRBJ2-5, with D tentatively TRBD1 (6 bases). The CDR3 spans 14 residues. Per germline, CDR1 DFQATT and CDR2 SNEGSKA (reference sequence). V was trimmed by 3 bases and J by 7 bases, leaving 18 bases between them. CDR3 region: CSASGDTFFGTQYF. CDR3 sequence (DNA): TGCAGTGCTAGTGGGGACACCTTCTTTGGGACCCAGTACTTC.